This is a list of T cell receptor beta chains from one sample in a study of cytomegalovirus exposure and HLA in healthy donors. TCRdb's copy holds only in-frame clones and misses some; the assay was immunoSEQ multiplex PCR. The data show 100,000 to 150,000 clones, and the top ten clones hold approximately 1.8%. The sample was PBMCs. These receptors were obtained from a man aged 18-30 years in good health and CMV-seronegative. CDR3s include the opening cysteine and the closing phenylalanine or tryptophan. Each record gives: J gene, V gene, D gene, CDR3 protein, CDR3 DNA. A D gene is named only where the DNA matches it firmly.

j_call: TRBJ1-1
v_call: TRBV5-1
d_call: NA
cdr3_aa: CASSPDRLTFAFF
cdr3_nt: TGCGCCAGCAGCCCCGACAGGTTGACATTTGCTTTCTTT

j_call: TRBJ1-1
v_call: TRBV16
d_call: TRBD1
cdr3_aa: CASLGQQNTEAFF
cdr3_nt: TGTGCCAGCCTGGGACAGCAGAACACTGAAGCTTTCTTT

j_call: TRBJ1-5
v_call: TRBV15
d_call: TRBD1
cdr3_aa: CATSSTRDRGQPQHF
cdr3_nt: TGTGCCACCAGCAGTACCCGGGACAGGGGTCAGCCCCAGCATTTT

j_call: TRBJ1-5
v_call: TRBV9
d_call: NA
cdr3_aa: CASSVVAPPNDSVRYSNQPQHF
cdr3_nt: TGTGCCAGCAGCGTAGTAGCCCCCCCCAATGACAGCGTACGGTATAGCAATCAGCCCCAGCATTTT

j_call: TRBJ1-1
v_call: TRBV6-1
d_call: NA
cdr3_aa: CASSALGGTEAFF
cdr3_nt: TGTGCCAGCAGTGCCCTGGGAGGCACTGAAGCTTTCTTT

j_call: TRBJ1-2
v_call: TRBV19
d_call: TRBD1
cdr3_aa: CASTERGRVYGYTF
cdr3_nt: TGTGCCAGTACCGAGAGGGGGCGCGTCTATGGCTACACCTTC

j_call: TRBJ1-3
v_call: TRBV6-1
d_call: NA
cdr3_aa: CASSPPGSGNTIYF
cdr3_nt: TGTGCCAGCAGCCCCCCGGGCTCTGGAAACACCATATATTTT

j_call: TRBJ2-5
v_call: TRBV5-1
d_call: TRBD2
cdr3_aa: CASSPRGTSGKLNQETQYF
cdr3_nt: TGCGCCAGCAGCCCAAGGGGGACTAGCGGAAAATTGAACCAAGAGACCCAGTACTTC

j_call: TRBJ1-5
v_call: TRBV27
d_call: TRBD1
cdr3_aa: CASRRLEQGGNQPQHF
cdr3_nt: TGTGCCAGCAGGCGGTTAGAACAGGGGGGAAATCAGCCCCAGCATTTT

j_call: TRBJ2-3
v_call: TRBV28
d_call: NA
cdr3_aa: CASSLGRGSTDTQYF
cdr3_nt: TGTGCCAGCAGTTTAGGGCGGGGTAGCACAGATACGCAGTATTTT

j_call: TRBJ2-7
v_call: TRBV28
d_call: NA
cdr3_aa: CASSSPQGGHYEQYF
cdr3_nt: TGTGCCAGCAGTAGTCCGCAGGGGGGACACTACGAGCAGTACTTC

j_call: TRBJ2-1
v_call: TRBV7-7
d_call: TRBD2
cdr3_aa: CASSSRLAGAEQFF
cdr3_nt: TGTGCCAGCAGCTCCAGACTAGCGGGGGCTGAGCAGTTCTTC

j_call: TRBJ2-1
v_call: TRBV4-3
d_call: TRBD1
cdr3_aa: CASSQLTGVNEQFF
cdr3_nt: TGCGCCAGCAGCCAGTTGACAGGGGTCAATGAGCAGTTCTTC